The present T cell receptor (beta chain) was sequenced within a study of blood T cell repertoires in COVID-19. The CDR3 spans 16 residues. The germline V gene encodes CDR1 SQVTM and CDR2 ANQGSEA. The V gene lost 0 bases and the J gene lost 0 bases, with 12 bases spanning the gap. Generated by immunoSEQ multiplex PCR, the TCRdb table keeps only in-frame clones and is missing some. This sample has over 130,000 clones, with about 83% found just once. The sequence derives from a man aged 50 to 59 with acute or convalescent COVID-19. The V gene is TRBV29-1, the J gene TRBJ1-3; D ambiguous. Sequencing was performed on peripheral blood. The CDR3 nucleotides read TGCAGCGTTGAAGATTGGCTCCCCAACTCTGGAAACACCATATATTTT. It encodes CSVEDWLPNSGNTIYF.